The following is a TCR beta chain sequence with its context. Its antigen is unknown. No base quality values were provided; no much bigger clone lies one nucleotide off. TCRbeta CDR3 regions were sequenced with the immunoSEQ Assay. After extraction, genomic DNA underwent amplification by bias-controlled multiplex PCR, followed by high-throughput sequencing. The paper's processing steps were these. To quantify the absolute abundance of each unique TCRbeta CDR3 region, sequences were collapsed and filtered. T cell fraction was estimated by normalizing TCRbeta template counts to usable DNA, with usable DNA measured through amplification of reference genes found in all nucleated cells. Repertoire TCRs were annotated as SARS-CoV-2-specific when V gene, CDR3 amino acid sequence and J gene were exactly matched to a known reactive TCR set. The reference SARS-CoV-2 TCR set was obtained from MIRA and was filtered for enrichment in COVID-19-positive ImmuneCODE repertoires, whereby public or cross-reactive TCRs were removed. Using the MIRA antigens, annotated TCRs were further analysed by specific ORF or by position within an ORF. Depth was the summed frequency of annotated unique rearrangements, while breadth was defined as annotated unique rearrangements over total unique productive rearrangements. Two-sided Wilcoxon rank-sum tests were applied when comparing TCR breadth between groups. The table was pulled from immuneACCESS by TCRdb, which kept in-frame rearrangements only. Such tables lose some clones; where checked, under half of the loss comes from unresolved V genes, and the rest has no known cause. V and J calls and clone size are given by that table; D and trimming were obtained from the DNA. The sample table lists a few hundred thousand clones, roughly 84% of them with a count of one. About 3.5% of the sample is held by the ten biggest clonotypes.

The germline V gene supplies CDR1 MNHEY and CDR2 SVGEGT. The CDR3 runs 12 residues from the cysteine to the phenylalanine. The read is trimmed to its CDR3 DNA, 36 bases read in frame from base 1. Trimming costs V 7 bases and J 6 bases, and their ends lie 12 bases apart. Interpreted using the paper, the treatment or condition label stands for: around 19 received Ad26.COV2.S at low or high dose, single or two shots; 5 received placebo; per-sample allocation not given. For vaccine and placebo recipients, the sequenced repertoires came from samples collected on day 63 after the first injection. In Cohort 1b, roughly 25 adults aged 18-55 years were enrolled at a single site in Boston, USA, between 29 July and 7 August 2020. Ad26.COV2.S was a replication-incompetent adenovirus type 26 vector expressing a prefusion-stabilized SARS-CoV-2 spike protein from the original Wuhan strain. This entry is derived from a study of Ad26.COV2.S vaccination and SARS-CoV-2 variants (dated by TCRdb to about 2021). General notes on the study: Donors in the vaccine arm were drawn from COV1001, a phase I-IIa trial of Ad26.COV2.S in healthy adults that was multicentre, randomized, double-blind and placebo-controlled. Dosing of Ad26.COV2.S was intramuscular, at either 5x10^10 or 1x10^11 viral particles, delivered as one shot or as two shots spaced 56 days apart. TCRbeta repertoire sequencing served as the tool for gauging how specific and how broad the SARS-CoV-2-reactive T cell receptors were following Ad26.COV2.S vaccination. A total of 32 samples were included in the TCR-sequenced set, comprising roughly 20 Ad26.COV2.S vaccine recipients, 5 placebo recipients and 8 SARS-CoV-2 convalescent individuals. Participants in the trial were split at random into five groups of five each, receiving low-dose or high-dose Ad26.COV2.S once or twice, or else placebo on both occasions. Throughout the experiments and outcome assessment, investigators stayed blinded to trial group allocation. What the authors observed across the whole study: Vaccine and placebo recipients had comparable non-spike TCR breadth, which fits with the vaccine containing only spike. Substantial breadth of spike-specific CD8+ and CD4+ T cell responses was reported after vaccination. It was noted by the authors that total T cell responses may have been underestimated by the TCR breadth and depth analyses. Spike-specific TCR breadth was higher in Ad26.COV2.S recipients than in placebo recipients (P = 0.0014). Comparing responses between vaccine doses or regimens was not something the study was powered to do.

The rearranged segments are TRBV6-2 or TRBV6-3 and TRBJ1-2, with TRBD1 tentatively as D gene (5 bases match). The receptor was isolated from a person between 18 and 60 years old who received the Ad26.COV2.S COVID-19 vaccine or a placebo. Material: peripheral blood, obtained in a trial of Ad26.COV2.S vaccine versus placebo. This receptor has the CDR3 CASTPGFNGYTF. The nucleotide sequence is TGTGCCAGCACCCCAGGGTTTAATGGCTACACCTTC.